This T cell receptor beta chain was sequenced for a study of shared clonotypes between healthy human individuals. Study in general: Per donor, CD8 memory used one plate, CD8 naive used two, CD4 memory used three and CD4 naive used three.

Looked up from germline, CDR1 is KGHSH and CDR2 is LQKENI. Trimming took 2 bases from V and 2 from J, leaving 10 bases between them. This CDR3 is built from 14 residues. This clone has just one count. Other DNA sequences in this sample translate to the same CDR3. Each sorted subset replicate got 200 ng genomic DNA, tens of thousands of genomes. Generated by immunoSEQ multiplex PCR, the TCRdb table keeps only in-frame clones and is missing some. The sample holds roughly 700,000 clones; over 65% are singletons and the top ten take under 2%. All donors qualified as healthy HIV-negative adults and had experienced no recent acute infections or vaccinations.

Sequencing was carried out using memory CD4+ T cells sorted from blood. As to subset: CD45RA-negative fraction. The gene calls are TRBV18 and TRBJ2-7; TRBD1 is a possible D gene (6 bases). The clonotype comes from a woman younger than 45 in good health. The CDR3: CASSPGRGPYEQYF. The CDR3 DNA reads TGTGCCAGCTCACCAGGCAGGGGACCCTACGAGCAGTACTTC.